The clone carrying this T cell receptor beta chain has a single count. Per the authors' pipeline: Amplification from reference gene primers served as the basis for estimated nucleated cell counts. Sequencing was performed with immunoSEQ multiplex PCR; in TCRdb, only in-frame clones are kept and a portion is missing. Clone size and V and J calls were adopted from that table, with D and trimming inferred from the DNA. The table includes 150,000 to 200,000 clones, 60% to 80% detected once. The V segment lost 3 bases and the J segment 2 bases; nucleotides outside the gene matches: 5. This CDR3 is 16 amino acids long. Per the germline V gene, CDR1 is MNHEY and CDR2 is SMNVEV (reference sequence). The data were taken from a study of blood T cell repertoires in COVID-19. Looking at the study overall: Researchers got acute and convalescent COVID-19 samples from the United States, Italy and Spain. T cells, B-cell-depleted T cells, or PBMCs provided the cDNA or gDNA that served as material.

This chain uses TRBV27 with TRBJ2-1; 9 positions agree with TRBD2. The sample taken for sequencing was peripheral blood. The TCR was taken from a man aged 55 to 70 with active or convalescent COVID-19. CDR3 in amino acids: CASSFEASGAYNEQFF. Written as DNA, the CDR3 is TGTGCCAGCAGTTTTGAGGCTAGCGGGGCCTACAATGAGCAGTTCTTC.